There are many counts of the clone carrying this T cell receptor beta chain. The data originate from a study of blood T cells in healthy people across ages. It was with a sample-barcoded 5' primer and a J-beta primer mix that a second PCR of about 7 to 12 cycles was run. One entry per CDR3 protein, called by TCRdb with MiXCR from the 5' RACE reads. The sample comprises about 680,000 distinct CDR3 sequences, around 48% of which are singletons, and around 32% rests with the top ten. The source of this sequence is a woman aged 60 to 75 in good health. Specimen: blood.

CDR3 protein: CSVTQDRVGTDTQYF. The CDR3 DNA follows: TGCAGCGTCACCCAGGACAGGGTGGGCACAGATACGCAGTATTTT. The chain joins TRBV29-1 to TRBJ2-3; 8 bases align to TRBD1. CDR1 is SQVTM, CDR2 ANQGSEA, per germline. This CDR3 spans 15 amino acids. V trimming: 6 bases; J trimming: 1 base; junction bases outside the gene matches: 9.